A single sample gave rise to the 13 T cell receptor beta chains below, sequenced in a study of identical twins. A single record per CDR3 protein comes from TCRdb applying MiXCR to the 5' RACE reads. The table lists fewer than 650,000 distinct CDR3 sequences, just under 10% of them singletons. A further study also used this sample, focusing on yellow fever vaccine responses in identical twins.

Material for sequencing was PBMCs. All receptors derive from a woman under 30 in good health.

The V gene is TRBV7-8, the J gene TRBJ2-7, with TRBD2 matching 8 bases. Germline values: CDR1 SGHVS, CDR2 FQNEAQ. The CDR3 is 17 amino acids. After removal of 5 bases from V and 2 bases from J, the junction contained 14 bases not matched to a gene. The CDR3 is CASSPAGGAGLTYEQYF. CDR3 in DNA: TGTGCCAGCAGCCCGGCGGGGGGAGCGGGGCTCACCTACGAGCAGTACTTC.

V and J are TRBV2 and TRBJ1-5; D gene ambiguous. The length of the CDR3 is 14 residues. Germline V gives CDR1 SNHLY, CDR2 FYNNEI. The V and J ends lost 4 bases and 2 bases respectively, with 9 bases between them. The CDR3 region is CASSVGVGNQPQHF. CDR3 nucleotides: TGTGCCAGCAGTGTGGGTGTTGGCAATCAGCCCCAGCATTTT. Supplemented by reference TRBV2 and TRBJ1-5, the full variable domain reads EPEVTQTPSHQVTQMGQEVILRCVPISNHLYFYWYRQILGQKVEFLVSFYNNEISEKSEIFDDQFSVERPDGSNFTLKIRSTKLEDSAMYFCASSVGVGNQPQHFGDGTRLSIL.

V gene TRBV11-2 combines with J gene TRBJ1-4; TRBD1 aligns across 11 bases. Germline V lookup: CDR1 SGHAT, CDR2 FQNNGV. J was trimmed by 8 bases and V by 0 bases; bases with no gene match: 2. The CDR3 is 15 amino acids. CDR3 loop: CASSLDGTGGEKLFF. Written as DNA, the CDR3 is TGTGCCAGCAGCTTAGACGGGACAGGGGGAGAAAAACTGTTTTTT.

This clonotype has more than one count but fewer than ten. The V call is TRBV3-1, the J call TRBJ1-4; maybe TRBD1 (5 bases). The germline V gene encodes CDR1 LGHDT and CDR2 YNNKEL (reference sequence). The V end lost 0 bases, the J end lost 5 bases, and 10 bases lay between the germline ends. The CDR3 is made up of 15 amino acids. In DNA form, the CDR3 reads TGTGCCAGCAGCCAAGAGGGGGAGGGCAATGAAAAACTGTTTTTT. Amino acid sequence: CASSQEGEGNEKLFF.

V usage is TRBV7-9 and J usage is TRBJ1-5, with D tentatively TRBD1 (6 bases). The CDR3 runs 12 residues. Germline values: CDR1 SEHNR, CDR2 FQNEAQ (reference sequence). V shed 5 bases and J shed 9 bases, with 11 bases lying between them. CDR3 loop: CASSARGLPQHF. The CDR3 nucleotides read TGTGCCAGCAGCGCCAGGGGTCTGCCCCAGCATTTT.

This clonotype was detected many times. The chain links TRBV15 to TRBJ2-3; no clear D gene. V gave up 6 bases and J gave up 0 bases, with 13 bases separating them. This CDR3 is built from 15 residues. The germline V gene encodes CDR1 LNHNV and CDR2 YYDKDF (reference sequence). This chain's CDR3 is CATSPGGSSTDTQYF. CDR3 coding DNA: TGTGCCACCAGTCCCGGTGGGTCTAGCACAGATACGCAGTATTTT.

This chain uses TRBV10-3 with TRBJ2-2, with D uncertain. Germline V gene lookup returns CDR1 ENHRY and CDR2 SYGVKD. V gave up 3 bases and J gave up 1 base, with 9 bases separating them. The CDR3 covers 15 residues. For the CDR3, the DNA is TGTGCCATCAGTGAAGTTACAGAGAACACCGGGGAGCTGTTTTTT. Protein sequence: CAISEVTENTGELFF.

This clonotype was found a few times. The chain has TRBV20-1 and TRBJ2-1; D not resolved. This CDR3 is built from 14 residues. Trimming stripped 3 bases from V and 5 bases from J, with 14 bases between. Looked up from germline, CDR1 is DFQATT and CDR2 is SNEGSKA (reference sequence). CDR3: CSASPRLYNNEQFF. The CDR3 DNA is TGCAGTGCTAGTCCGCGACTTTATAACAATGAGCAGTTCTTC.

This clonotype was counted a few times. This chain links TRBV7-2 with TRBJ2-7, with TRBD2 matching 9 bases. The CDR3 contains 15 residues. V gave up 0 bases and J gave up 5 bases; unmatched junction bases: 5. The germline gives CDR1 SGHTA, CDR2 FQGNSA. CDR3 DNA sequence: TGTGCCAGCAGCTTAGCTAGCGGGAGTACCCACGAGCAGTACTTC. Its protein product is CASSLASGSTHEQYF. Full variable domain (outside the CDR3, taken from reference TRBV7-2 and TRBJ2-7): GAGVSQSPSNKVTEKGKDVELRCDPISGHTALYWYRQSLGQGLEFLIYFQGNSAPDKSGLPSDRFSAERTGGSVSTLTIQRTQQEDSAVYLCASSLASGSTHEQYFGPGTRLTVT.

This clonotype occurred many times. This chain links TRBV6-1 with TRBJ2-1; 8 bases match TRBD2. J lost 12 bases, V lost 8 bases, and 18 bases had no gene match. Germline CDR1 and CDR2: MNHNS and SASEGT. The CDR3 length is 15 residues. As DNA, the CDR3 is TGTGCCAGCGTAGCCCCCGGTCCTAGCGGGTCGGGGCAGTTCTTC. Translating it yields CASVAPGPSGSGQFF.

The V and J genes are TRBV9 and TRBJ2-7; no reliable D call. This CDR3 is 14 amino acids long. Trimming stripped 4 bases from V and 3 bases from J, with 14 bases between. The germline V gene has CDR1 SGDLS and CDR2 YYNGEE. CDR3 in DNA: TGTGCCAGCAGCACGGGCGAGTATTTCTACGAGCAGTACTTC. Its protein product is CASSTGEYFYEQYF. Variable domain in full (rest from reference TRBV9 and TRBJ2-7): DSGVTQTPKHLITATGQRVTLRCSPRSGDLSVYWYQQSLDQGLQFLIQYYNGEERAKGNILERFSAQQFPDLHSELNLSSLELGDSALYFCASSTGEYFYEQYFGPGTRLTVT.

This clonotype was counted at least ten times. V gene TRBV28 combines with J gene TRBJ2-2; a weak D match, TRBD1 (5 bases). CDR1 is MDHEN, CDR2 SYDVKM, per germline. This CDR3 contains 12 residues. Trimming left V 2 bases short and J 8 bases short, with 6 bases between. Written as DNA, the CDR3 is TGTGCCAGCAGTTTAAGGGGTGGGGAGCTGTTTTTT. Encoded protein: CASSLRGGELFF. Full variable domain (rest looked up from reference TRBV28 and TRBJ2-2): DVKVTQSSRYLVKRTGEKVFLECVQDMDHENMFWYRQDPGLGLRLIYFSYDVKMKEKGDIPEGYSVSREKKERFSLILESASTNQTSMYLCASSLRGGELFFGEGSRLTVL.

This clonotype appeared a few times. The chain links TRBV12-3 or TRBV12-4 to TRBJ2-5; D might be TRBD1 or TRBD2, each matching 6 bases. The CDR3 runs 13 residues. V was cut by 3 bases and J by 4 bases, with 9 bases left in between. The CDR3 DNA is TGTGCCAGCAGTTTTAGGGGGGCAGAGACCCAGTACTTC. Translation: CASSFRGAETQYF.